A single sample gave rise to the 17 T cell receptor beta chains below, sequenced in a study of OX40 agonist ivuxolimab in advanced cancers. The assay was immunoSEQ multiplex PCR, and TCRdb's table has in-frame clones only and misses some. This table holds 20,000 to 25,000 clones, roughly 88% found once. The specimen comprised CD4+ or CD8+ T cells sorted from blood, sampled in a trial of the OX40 agonist ivuxolimab. The receptors were sampled from an adult with an advanced solid tumor such as melanoma, head and neck, liver or kidney cancer.

This chain links TRBV19 with TRBJ2-2, with TRBD2 identical over 9 bases. The V and J ends lost 7 bases and 0 bases, in that order; junction bases with no gene match: 9. Germline CDR1 LNHDA, CDR2 SQIVND (reference sequence). The CDR3 contains 17 residues. CDR3 coding DNA: TGTGCCAGTACCACCCGGACTAGCGTACCGAACACCGGGGAGCTGTTTTTT. Translation: CASTTRTSVPNTGELFF.

The chain combines TRBV6-5 with TRBJ1-3; D remains unclear. V lost 6 bases, J lost 10 bases, and 10 bases lay in between. The CDR3 contains 11 residues. In germline, CDR1 is MNHEY, CDR2 SVGAGI. The CDR3, as DNA: TGTGCCAGCAGACTCCGGGAGACCATATATTTT. It encodes CASRLRETIYF.

This chain uses TRBV4-2 with TRBJ2-5; tentatively, D is TRBD2 (6 bases). The CDR3 is 15 residues long. V was clipped by 0 bases and J by 3 bases, with 11 bases between them. CDR1 and CDR2 (germline): LGHNA, YNFKEQ. The CDR3 protein is CASSQDRTGEETQYF. For the CDR3, the DNA is TGTGCCAGCAGCCAAGATCGCACGGGGGAAGAGACCCAGTACTTC.

Here the CDR3 DNA reads TGTGCCACCAGCAGAGATAGTACGGCAGGGTCAATACACTATGGCTACACCTTC. Its protein is CATSRDSTAGSIHYGYTF. The gene calls are TRBV15 and TRBJ1-2; D is perhaps TRBD1 (5 bases). Trimming pared 0 bases from V and 3 bases from J, leaving 20 bases between. Germline V gene data show CDR1 as LNHNV and CDR2 as YYDKDF (reference sequence). The CDR3 covers 18 residues.

This clone was seen once. The chain links TRBV5-1 to TRBJ2-5, with 9 bases lining up with TRBD1. Germline CDR1 SGHRS, CDR2 YFSETQ. The J segment lost 2 bases and the V segment lost 4 bases, leaving 6 bases of the junction unmatched. There are 15 residues in the CDR3. CDR3 residues: CASSEDRGVQETQYF. CDR3 coding DNA: TGCGCCAGCAGCGAGGACAGGGGCGTACAAGAGACCCAGTACTTC.

V is TRBV14 and J is TRBJ2-7; tentatively, D is TRBD1 (6 bases). The germline V and J ends were trimmed by 0 bases and 3 bases, with 12 bases remaining between them. There are 15 residues in the CDR3. Germline lookup yields CDR1 SGHDN and CDR2 FVKESK. In DNA, the CDR3 is TGTGCCAGCAGCCAAGATCAGGGGATGGGCTACGAGCAGTACTTC. Translating it yields CASSQDQGMGYEQYF.

V gene TRBV6-5 combines with J gene TRBJ2-3, with 9 bases fitting TRBD1. The CDR3 spans 16 residues. Germline V lookup: CDR1 MNHEY, CDR2 SVGAGI. V lost 2 bases, J lost 6 bases, and 9 bases stayed unmatched. As DNA, the CDR3 is TGTGCCAGCAGTTACACATGGGACAGGGCTGGCGATACGCAGTATTTT. It specifies CASSYTWDRAGDTQYF.

The V call is TRBV6-1, the J call TRBJ2-7; 9 bases align to TRBD2. The CDR3 is 15 residues long. V trimming: 3 bases; J trimming: 3 bases; junction bases outside the gene matches: 6. Germline CDR1 is MNHNS and CDR2 is SASEGT. Here the CDR3 reads CASSDSGTSSYEQYF. The DNA of the CDR3 is TGTGCCAGCAGTGACTCCGGGACTAGCAGCTACGAGCAGTACTTC.

The chain combines TRBV10-3 with TRBJ2-3; the match to TRBD2 covers 8 bases. Trimming took 4 bases from V and 0 from J; bases not matched to a gene: 9. Looked up from germline, CDR1 is ENHRY and CDR2 is SYGVKD. The CDR3 loop spans 17 amino acids. The CDR3 reads CAISAPGASGSTDTQYF. CDR3 coding DNA: TGTGCCATCAGTGCACCCGGGGCTAGCGGGAGCACAGATACGCAGTATTTT.

This sequence joins TRBV5-1 and TRBJ2-7; TRBD2 might be the D (5 bases). This CDR3 region has 16 residues. The germline gives CDR1 SGHRS, CDR2 YFSETQ. V shed 4 bases and J shed 3 bases, with 20 bases lying between them. The CDR3 sequence is CASSSHVGSRGYEQYF. The CDR3 DNA reads as TGCGCCAGCAGCAGTCACGTCGGGTCTCGGGGCTACGAGCAGTACTTC. The full variable domain, in which reference TRBV5-1 and TRBJ2-7 provide the parts outside the CDR3, is KAGVTQTPRYLIKTRGQQVTLSCSPISGHRSVSWYQQTPGQGLQFLFEYFSETQRNKGNFPGRFSGRQFSNSRSEMNVSTLELGDSALYLCASSSHVGSRGYEQYFGPGTRLTVT.

This clone was picked up one time. The chain carries TRBV27 and TRBJ1-5; tentative D call: TRBD1 (5 bases). This CDR3 comprises 15 residues. The germline CDR1 and CDR2 sequences are MNHEY and SMNVEV (reference sequence). V gave up 7 bases and J gave up 0 bases, with 13 bases separating them. CDR3 nucleotides: TGTGCCAGCAAATGGGAGGGGAATAGCAATCAGCCCCAGCATTTT. This gives the protein CASKWEGNSNQPQHF.

The chain joins TRBV27 to TRBJ2-3; TRBD1 might be the D (6 bases). Trimming removed 5 bases at V and 8 bases at J, with 14 bases between. This CDR3 spans 13 amino acids. CDR1 is MNHEY, CDR2 SMNVEV, per germline (reference sequence). This CDR3 is CASSIQGQGTQYF. The CDR3 bases are TGTGCCAGCAGTATACAGGGTCAGGGTACGCAGTATTTT.

This clone was counted a single time. The chain links TRBV7-9 to TRBJ1-3, with D possibly being TRBD1 (6 bases). V was pared by 3 bases and J by 0 bases, with 9 bases between. The CDR3 runs 15 residues. CDR1 is SEHNR and CDR2 is FQNEAQ in the germline V gene (reference sequence). CDR3 region: CASSFGQSSGNTIYF. CDR3 nucleotide sequence: TGTGCCAGCAGCTTCGGACAGAGCTCTGGAAACACCATATATTTT.

V gene TRBV5-5 combines with J gene TRBJ2-3; D gene unclear. The CDR3 runs 13 residues. V was clipped by 4 bases and J by 5 bases, with 11 bases between them. CDR1 is SGHKS, CDR2 YYEKEE, per germline (reference sequence). The CDR3 coding sequence is TGTGCCAGCAGCGTGACATGGGAAGATACGCAGTATTTT. Amino acid sequence: CASSVTWEDTQYF.

The rearrangement uses TRBV5-1 and TRBJ2-1, with TRBD2 identical over 8 bases. The length of the CDR3 is 19 residues. Per germline, CDR1 SGHRS and CDR2 YFSETQ. J lost 5 bases, V lost 4 bases, and 20 bases had no gene match. CDR3 DNA: TGCGCCAGCAGCCTTGAGAAGAATTGGCAGCGGGAGTCGAACAATGAGCAGTTCTTC. Its protein product is CASSLEKNWQRESNNEQFF.

The V gene is TRBV6-1, the J gene TRBJ1-5; TRBD1 might be the D (5 bases). Trimming stripped 2 bases from V and 6 bases from J, with 11 bases between. Germline V CDR1 and CDR2: MNHNS, SASEGT. This CDR3 is 14 amino acids long. CDR3 DNA: TGTGCCAGCAGTGAACAGGGATCGGGTCAGCCCCAGCATTTT. Protein: CASSEQGSGQPQHF.

The chain combines TRBV7-9 with TRBJ2-7, with 9 bases that match TRBD1. CDR3 length: 15 amino acids. The V and J ends lost 5 bases and 4 bases, in that order; junction bases with no gene match: 9. Germline V gene sequence: CDR1 SEHNR, CDR2 FQNEAQ (reference sequence). DNA for the CDR3: TGTGCCAGCAGCAAAAGACAGGGGGATCGGTACGAGCAGTACTTC. Protein: CASSKRQGDRYEQYF.